This TCR beta chain was observed in a study of cytomegalovirus exposure and HLA in healthy donors. For the study at large: A subsequent analysis stated that the 90 to 150 validation repertoires were run on the same platform as the roughly 710 first-cohort repertoires. Study-wide points: The tendency of first-cohort TCR clusters to co-occur in the roughly 120 validation repertoires was the finding of a later analysis.

Measured with immunoSEQ multiplex PCR; TCRdb has only the in-frame clones, and not every one. The table lists under 140,000 clones, over 75% of them singletons, with 1.4% in the top ten. Concerning this clone: Its antigen remains unidentified.

The trim removed 6 bases at V and 3 bases at J, leaving 9 bases unmatched. This CDR3 spans 16 amino acids. Per the germline V gene, CDR1 is SGHDT and CDR2 is YYEEEE. The sequencing sample was made of PBMCs. This sequence was found in a young woman in good health and CMV-seropositive. This sequence joins TRBV5-6 and TRBJ2-6, with 7 bases aligning to TRBD1. The DNA for the CDR3 is TGTGCCAGCACACGGACAGGAGAAAGTGGGGCCAACGTCCTGACTTTC. It specifies CASTRTGESGANVLTF.